The source of this T cell receptor (beta chain) is a study of response to subunit inactivated influenza vaccine. Germline loops: CDR1 SSHAT, CDR2 FNYEAQ (reference sequence). The CDR3 extends over 18 amino acids. This clonotype was detected only a few times. A junction boundary mismatches the germline segment, possibly from a read error. One entry per CDR3 protein results from TCRdb running MiXCR on the RT-PCR reads. In the table there are 700,000 to 800,000 distinct CDR3 sequences, about 18% of which are singletons. The chain joins TRBV7-7 to TRBJ1-5, with TRBD1 identical over 11 bases. The specimen comprised PBMCs from blood, sampled roughly 5 days after vaccination. The source is a man aged 50 to 60 who received an inactivated influenza vaccine. The CDR3 bases are TGTGCTAGCAGCTTAGAGGATCTAGGACAGGGGGCTGATCAGCCCCAGCATTTT. Protein product: CASSLEDLGQGADQPQHF.